These 5 T cell receptor beta chains were sequenced from one sample in a study of T-cell reconstitution after alpha-beta-depleted transplantation in children. Unique molecular identifiers were used to barcode this TCRbeta library. Each CDR3 protein is one row after TCRdb ran MiXCR on the PCR reads. The sample gives about 460,000 distinct CDR3 sequences, over 10% of which show up once; approximately 15% is in the top ten. This material consisted of PBMCs, mostly from graft donor cells, taken 180 days after TCRalphabeta/CD19-depleted stem cell transplant. Receptors originate from a female patient aged 2 to 10 who had a stem cell transplant for aplastic anemia, so the T cells may come from the graft donor.

This clonotype was seen a few times. The rearrangement uses TRBV28 and TRBJ1-1; TRBD1 agrees at 7 bases. Trimming at V came to 3 bases and at J to 3 bases, leaving 4 bases not matched to a gene. This CDR3 has 14 residues. CDR1 is MDHEN and CDR2 is SYDVKM in the germline V gene. The CDR3 is CASSLTGWDTEAFF. The CDR3 DNA reads as TGTGCCAGCAGTTTGACAGGGTGGGACACTGAAGCTTTCTTT.

This clonotype was recorded many times. The J gene is TRBJ1-5, the V gene TRBV5-6, with D possibly TRBD1 on 5 matching bases. Germline CDR1 reads SGHDT; CDR2 reads YYEEEE. The CDR3 totals 15 residues. V was pared by 2 bases and J by 2 bases, with 11 bases between. As DNA, the CDR3 is TGTGCCAGCAGCTTAAGGGGCTTGGGCAATCAGCCCCAGCATTTT. It translates to CASSLRGLGNQPQHF.

This chain links TRBV28 with TRBJ2-5; possibly TRBD1 for D (6 bases). Germline V gene sequence: CDR1 MDHEN, CDR2 SYDVKM. Trimming left V 3 bases short and J 5 bases short, with 16 bases between. The CDR3 has 15 amino acids. CDR3 in amino acids: CASSFYDSRGETQYF. CDR3 sequence (DNA): TGTGCCAGCAGTTTTTACGACAGTAGGGGGGAGACCCAGTACTTC.

The J gene is TRBJ2-7, the V gene TRBV20-1; 7 nucleotides line up with TRBD2. With V trimmed by 0 bases and J by 7 bases, 9 bases remained unmatched. Germline assignment: CDR1 DFQATT and CDR2 SNEGSKA (reference sequence). This CDR3 region has 14 residues. CDR3 sequence reads: CSARDLAVVKEQYV. The CDR3 bases are TGCAGTGCTAGAGATCTAGCGGTCGTCAAGGAGCAGTACGTC.

The chain has TRBV19 and TRBJ1-2, with TRBD1 as a possible D gene (5 bases). The CDR3 contains 13 residues. Trimming pared 7 bases from V and 4 bases from J, leaving 13 bases between. The germline V gene has CDR1 LNHDA and CDR2 SQIVND (reference sequence). The CDR3, as DNA: TGTGCCAGTATTGGGACCGTGGGCTATGGCTACACCTTC. It encodes CASIGTVGYGYTF.